This T cell receptor beta chain was profiled in a study of T cells in pancreatic ductal adenocarcinoma. Selected pancreatic ductal adenocarcinoma patients had undergone surgery without neoadjuvant therapy. The CDR3 covers 16 residues. Germline CDR1 reads MNHEY; CDR2 reads SVGAGI. V lost 4 bases and J lost 1; bases outside the gene matches: 4. Of note for this clone: Its target is unknown.

The study's findings and limits: Tumors hold more CD45RO+ effector T cells, which may bias toward lower diversity. The resected pancreatic cancer cohort was biased toward the minority with early-stage disease. Unique clonotypes were 8 to 10-fold more numerous in blood than in tumor.

The repertoire was sequenced with immunoSEQ multiplex PCR; TCRdb's copy has only in-frame clones and lacks some. The sample carries several thousand clones, around nine tenths recorded once. The receptor was derived from a human donor with pancreatic ductal adenocarcinoma. This chain connects TRBV6-5 to TRBJ2-3; 11 bases align to TRBD2. Source material: pancreatic tumor tissue. The CDR3, as DNA: TGTGCCAGCAGTTTTAGCGGGGGGGCAGGCACAGATACGCAGTATTTT. Encoded protein: CASSFSGGAGTDTQYF.